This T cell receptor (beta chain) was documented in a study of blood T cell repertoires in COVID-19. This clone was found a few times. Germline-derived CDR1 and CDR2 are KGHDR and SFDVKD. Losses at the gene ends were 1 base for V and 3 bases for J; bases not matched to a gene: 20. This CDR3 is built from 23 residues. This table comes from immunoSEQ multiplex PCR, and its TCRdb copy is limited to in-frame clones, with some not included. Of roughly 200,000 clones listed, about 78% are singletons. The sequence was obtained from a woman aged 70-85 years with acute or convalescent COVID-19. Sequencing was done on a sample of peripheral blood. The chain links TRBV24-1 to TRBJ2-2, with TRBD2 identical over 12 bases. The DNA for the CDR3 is TGTGCCACCAGTGATTTTAGGGACAGGGCTAGCGGGAGGGCCGCCGGGGACACCGGGGAGCTGTTTTTT. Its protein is CATSDFRDRASGRAAGDTGELFF.